The 20 T cell receptor beta chains given below trace back to one sample, sequenced in a study of T cells after yellow fever vaccination. TCRdb re-called the 5' RACE reads through MiXCR, storing one row per CDR3 protein. This sample has 99,000 or so distinct CDR3 sequences, with around 5.8% found just once. Sequencing used CD8+ T cells sorted from PBMCs, obtained 10 days after the yellow fever booster vaccination. These receptor sequences come from a man between 18 and 35 years old who received the YFV17D yellow fever vaccine.

This clonotype has ten or more counts. J is TRBJ2-2 and V is TRBV7-9; the D is unclear. CDR3 length: 11 residues. The germline V gene encodes CDR1 SEHNR and CDR2 FQNEAQ (reference sequence). V lost 6 bases and J lost 5, with 4 bases in between. CDR3 bases: TGTGCCAGCAGTACGACCGGGGAGCTGTTTTTT. Its translation: CASSTTGELFF.

The chain is built from TRBV7-9 and TRBJ2-2, with D perhaps matching TRBD2 (6 bases). Germline loops: CDR1 SEHNR, CDR2 FQNEAQ (reference sequence). This CDR3 comprises 13 residues. Trimming cost V 5 bases and J 6 bases, with 10 bases left between them. The CDR3 nucleotides read TGTGCCAGCAGCCGGGACTTGTCCGGGGAGCTGTTTTTT. Translation: CASSRDLSGELFF.

This clonotype has at least ten counts. V usage is TRBV9 and J usage is TRBJ2-5; D gene unclear. The germline V gene has CDR1 SGDLS and CDR2 YYNGEE. Trimming took 3 bases from V and 4 from J, leaving 10 bases between them. The CDR3 has 13 residues. CDR3 amino acids: CASSESGGETQYF. The CDR3 DNA follows: TGTGCCAGCAGCGAATCAGGCGGAGAGACCCAGTACTTC.

The V and J genes are TRBV5-8 and TRBJ2-7; TRBD2 matches 7 bases. V shed 4 bases, J shed 7 bases, and the junction held 14 bases outside the gene matches. Germline CDR1 reads SGHTS; CDR2 reads YDEGEE. The CDR3 covers 15 residues. This chain's CDR3 is CASSHHARGGEEQYV. In DNA form, the CDR3 reads TGTGCCAGCAGCCATCACGCCCGCGGGGGTGAGGAGCAGTACGTC.

The chain recombines TRBV4-1 with TRBJ1-1; D unresolved. Germline assignment: CDR1 MGHRA and CDR2 YSYEKL. The CDR3 spans 16 residues. Trimming left V 0 bases short and J 8 bases short, with 19 bases between. The chain's CDR3 is CASSQDSGNLLLEAFF. The CDR3 coding sequence is TGCGCCAGCAGCCAAGATTCGGGTAACCTCCTCCTCGAAGCTTTCTTT.

The CDR3 bases are TGCGCCAGCAGCCAAAGGGTCGTGGCAGGGGTAAGCGAGCAGTACTTC. It encodes CASSQRVVAGVSEQYF. The V call is TRBV4-1, the J call TRBJ2-7, with D maybe TRBD1 (6 bases). CDR1 and CDR2 from the germline V gene are MGHRA and YSYEKL. Trimming removed 2 bases from V and 6 bases from J, with 20 bases in between. This CDR3 comprises 16 residues.

This clonotype came up many times. The chain employs TRBV6-5 and TRBJ2-1, with TRBD1 as a possible D gene (6 bases). Germline values: CDR1 MNHEY, CDR2 SVGAGI. The CDR3 is 14 residues long. Trimming pared 2 bases from V and 7 bases from J, leaving 12 bases between. The DNA for the CDR3 is TGTGCCAGCAGTTACGAACAGGGACGGAATGAGCAGTTCTTC. Its translation is CASSYEQGRNEQFF.

This clonotype has ten or more counts. The rearrangement uses TRBV7-6 and TRBJ2-7; TRBD1 might be the D (5 bases). The CDR3 has 15 amino acids. Germline assignment: CDR1 SGHVS and CDR2 FNYEAQ. V was pared by 1 base and J by 0 bases, with 10 bases between. CDR3 in amino acids: CASSLGQGFSYEQYF. In nucleotides, the CDR3 is TGTGCCAGCAGCTTAGGGCAGGGATTCTCCTACGAGCAGTACTTC. The full variable domain, completed using reference TRBV7-6 and TRBJ2-7, is GAGVSQSPRYKVTKRGQDVALRCDPISGHVSLYWYRQALGQGPEFLTYFNYEAQQDKSGLPNDRFSAERPEGSISTLTIQRTEQRDSAMYRCASSLGQGFSYEQYFGPGTRLTVT.

This clonotype occurred many times. The chain joins TRBV7-9 to TRBJ2-7; 7 bases map to TRBD2. V gave up 5 bases and J gave up 0 bases; unmatched junction bases: 7. The germline CDR1 and CDR2 sequences are SEHNR and FQNEAQ (reference sequence). This CDR3 has 15 amino acids. CDR3 sequence: CASSDGGGTSYEQYV. The CDR3 DNA reads TGTGCCAGCAGCGACGGCGGGGGAACCTCCTACGAGCAGTACGTC.

This clonotype was counted between two and nine times. The chain has TRBV20-1 and TRBJ2-7; TRBD2 matches at 10 bases. This CDR3 is 13 amino acids long. From germline, CDR1 is DFQATT and CDR2 SNEGSKA (reference sequence). Germline trimming cut 6 bases from V and 2 bases from J; bases unmatched to any gene: 4. CDR3 in DNA: TGCAGTGCCCCAAGCGGGGGGGCCTACGAGCAGTACTTC. This codes for CSAPSGGAYEQYF.

The rearrangement links TRBV5-1 to TRBJ2-7, with D unresolved. V lost 6 bases, J lost 0 bases, and 16 bases lay in between. The CDR3 loop spans 15 amino acids. Germline CDR1 and CDR2: SGHRS and YFSETQ. The CDR3 bases are TGCGCCAGCATGATAACCCGACGGAGCTCCTACGAGCAGTACTTC. Translating it yields CASMITRRSSYEQYF.

This clonotype showed up just a few times. V and J are TRBV4-1 and TRBJ2-3; possible D gene TRBD2, 5 bases. Germline V gene lookup returns CDR1 MGHRA and CDR2 YSYEKL. V lost 3 bases and J lost 5, with 18 bases in between. The length of the CDR3 is 16 residues. CDR3 amino acids: CASSHLCCPREDTQYF. CDR3 DNA: TGCGCCAGCAGCCATTTGTGCTGCCCTCGGGAAGATACGCAGTATTTT.

DNA of the CDR3: TGCGCCAGCAGCTTGGCGCAGGGGGAGGCCGGGGAGCTGTTTTTT. Translating it yields CASSLAQGEAGELFF. The chain links TRBV5-1 to TRBJ2-2, with a weak D call TRBD1 (7 bases). Trimming shortened V by 0 bases and J by 6 bases, and 12 bases separated the two germline ends. CDR3 size: 15 residues. The V gene's germline CDR1 is SGHRS and CDR2 YFSETQ.

The rearrangement uses TRBV27 and TRBJ2-3, with a weak D call TRBD1 (5 bases). V was trimmed by 4 bases and J by 0 bases, leaving 5 bases between them. The CDR3 spans 13 residues. Germline CDR1 MNHEY, CDR2 SMNVEV (reference sequence). In nucleotides, the CDR3 is TGTGCCAGCAGTTGGGGCAGCACAGATACGCAGTATTTT. It specifies CASSWGSTDTQYF.

V gene TRBV10-3 combines with J gene TRBJ2-6; possible D gene TRBD1, 5 bases. Germline CDR1 reads ENHRY; CDR2 reads SYGVKD. CDR3 length: 14 amino acids. V was trimmed by 8 bases and J by 1 base, leaving 9 bases between them. CDR3 coding DNA: TGTGCCATCGCAGCAGGGTCTGGGGCCAACGTCCTGACTTTC. Protein: CAIAAGSGANVLTF.

The chain links TRBV5-4 to TRBJ1-1; 9 nucleotides line up with TRBD1. J was trimmed by 4 bases and V by 3 bases; bases with no gene match: 4. Germline values: CDR1 SGHNT, CDR2 YYREEE (reference sequence). This CDR3 has 14 residues. As DNA, the CDR3 is TGTGCCAGCAGCTGGGGGACAGGGAGCACTGAAGCTTTCTTT. Translation: CASSWGTGSTEAFF.

The V call is TRBV9, the J call TRBJ2-3, with 7 positions matching TRBD2. CDR1 is SGDLS and CDR2 is YYNGEE in the germline V gene. This CDR3 contains 16 residues. V was pared by 0 bases and J by 2 bases, with 6 bases of the junction left unmatched. As DNA, the CDR3 is TGTGCCAGCAGCGTAGCGATTAGCGGGCACACAGATACGCAGTATTTT. Amino acid sequence: CASSVAISGHTDTQYF.

This clonotype was observed at least ten times. J is TRBJ2-4 and V is TRBV4-3; 7 bases are shared with TRBD1. Germline CDR1 LGHNA, CDR2 YSLEER. The CDR3 is 15 residues long. Unmatched junction bases numbered 5, after V lost 4 bases and J lost 2 bases. In DNA form, the CDR3 reads TGCGCCAGCAGCCTCAGACAGGGTACCAAAAACATTCAGTACTTC. It is translated as CASSLRQGTKNIQYF.

The chain carries TRBV10-3 and TRBJ1-1; 11 bases fit TRBD1. With 4 bases clipped from V and 5 bases from J, the junction kept 6 bases outside the gene matches. The CDR3 extends over 15 amino acids. Germline CDR1 and CDR2: ENHRY and SYGVKD. CDR3 protein: CAISAPGTGGTEAFF. The CDR3 DNA reads TGTGCCATCAGTGCCCCCGGGACAGGGGGTACTGAAGCTTTCTTT.

This clonotype was seen only a few times. This chain links TRBV21-1 with TRBJ1-1; TRBD1 reflects the table's D call only, with no check against the DNA. TRBV21-1 is assigned pseudogene status. The CDR3 is 13 amino acids. CDR3: CASRTDRATEAFF. CDR3 DNA: TGTGCCAGCAGGACGGACAGGGCCACTGAAGCTTTCTTT.